These T cell receptor beta chains were read from a single sample in a study of prognosis after radiotherapy for stage I lung cancer. TCRdb re-derived calls from the multiplex PCR reads in MiXCR, one entry per CDR3 protein. The table records about 20,000 distinct CDR3 sequences, 40% to 45% of them present only once. The source was PBMCs, collected before or after stereotactic body radiation therapy (not recorded which). These receptors all come from a donor over 45 with non-small cell lung cancer. Each CDR3 is given with its conserved first and last residue. A D gene is named only where the DNA matches it firmly. Size values are once, few and many counts, or a class for expanded clones, and some rows have none.

size	D	V	J	DNA	CDR3
many	-	TRBV11-2	TRBJ2-1	TGTGCCAGCAGCTTAGAAGGGCAGGGGCTTGGGAATGAGCAGTTCTTC	CASSLEGQGLGNEQFF
many	TRBD2	TRBV20-1	TRBJ2-1	TGCAGTGCTAGAGGGACTAGCGGGAGAGGTTACAATGAGCAGTTCTTC	CSARGTSGRGYNEQFF
-	TRBD2	TRBV11-2	TRBJ2-7	TGTGCCAGCAGGTTAGCGGGAGAGTCCTACGAGCAGTACTTC	CASRLAGESYEQYF
-	TRBD1	TRBV6-1	TRBJ1-1	TGTGCCAGCAGAAGGGACAGGATGAACACTGAAGCTTTCTTT	CASRRDRMNTEAFF
once	TRBD2	TRBV28	TRBJ2-1	TGTGCCATCAGTATAATGACTAGCGGTGGTAACAATGAGCAGTTCTTC	CAISIMTSGGNNEQFF
many	-	TRBV6-2/TRBV6-3	TRBJ2-6	TGTGCCAGCAGTTACCCACAGGGTAGGGGCTCTGGGGCCAACGTCCTGACTTTC	CASSYPQGRGSGANVLTF
many	-	TRBV20-1	TRBJ2-7	TGCAGTGCTCCGGGGGGCGACTCCTACGAGCAGTACTTC	CSAPGGDSYEQYF
many	-	TRBV9	TRBJ2-5	TGTGCCAGCAGCGTAGGACTGTACCAAGAGACCCAGTACTTC	CASSVGLYQETQYF
few	-	TRBV7-3	TRBJ2-1	TGTGCCAGCAGCCTTAGCTGGGGAAGCGAGCAGTTCTTC	CASSLSWGSEQFF
many	-	TRBV10-3	TRBJ2-7	TGTGCCATCAGTGAGTCGCGGGGACCCTACGAGCAGTACTTC	CAISESRGPYEQYF
-	TRBD2	TRBV7-8	TRBJ2-1	TGTGCCAGCAGCTTCGGGACTAGCGGATTCTCCTCCTACAATGAGCAGTTCTTC	CASSFGTSGFSSYNEQFF
many	-	TRBV11-3	TRBJ2-2	TGTGCCAGCAGCTTAGGAGGAAACACCGGGGAGCTGTTTTTT	CASSLGGNTGELFF
many	-	TRBV7-8	TRBJ1-3	TGTGCCAGCAGCTTAGTAGGCTCTGGAAACACCATATATTTT	CASSLVGSGNTIYF
many	-	TRBV7-3	TRBJ2-3	TGTGCCAGCAGCTTATCTTCTAGAAGCACAGATACGCAGTATTTT	CASSLSSRSTDTQYF
medium-sized	-	TRBV6-1	TRBJ2-7	TGTGCCAGCAGTGAACGGGGGCCCTACGAGCAGTACTTC	CASSERGPYEQYF
-	TRBD1	TRBV6-1	TRBJ2-7	TGTGCCAGCAGAATCGTATGGGACAGGGGTTTCAACGAGCAGTACTTC	CASRIVWDRGFNEQYF
-	-	TRBV11-3	TRBJ1-3	TGTGCCAGCAGCTCCGGAGAACGAAACACCATATATTTT	CASSSGERNTIYF
many	-	TRBV11-2	TRBJ2-5	TGTGCCAGCAGCTTCAGCGGGTCAATTCAAGAGACCCAGTACTTC	CASSFSGSIQETQYF
-	TRBD1	TRBV11-2	TRBJ2-5	TGTGCCAGCAGCTTACCGGGACAGGGGAGAGAGACCCAGTACTTC	CASSLPGQGRETQYF
many	TRBD2	TRBV20-1	TRBJ2-3	TGCAGTGCACCTCTGTGGGCTAGCGGGAGCACAGATACGCAGTATTTT	CSAPLWASGSTDTQYF
many	TRBD2	TRBV20-1	TRBJ2-1	TGCAGTGCTAGAGTGCCCCTAGCGGGAGCCAATGAGCAGTTCTTC	CSARVPLAGANEQFF
many	TRBD2	TRBV7-9	TRBJ2-1	TGTGCCAGCAGCTCGACCCGGACTAGCGTAAATGAGCAGTTCTTC	CASSSTRTSVNEQFF